This TCR beta chain was retrieved from a study of T cells after yellow fever vaccination (dated by TCRdb to between 2018 and 2021). Notes on the research overall: Libraries from fractions with low cell numbers were prepared with the SMART-Seq v4 Ultra Low Input RNA kit. Blood was drawn at multiple timepoints before and after primary and secondary immunization, with bulk PBMC replicates and cell subsets isolated. To follow T-cell clones before and after both primary and booster YFV17D yellow fever vaccination, bulk TCR alpha and beta repertoires underwent longitudinal sequencing. Two healthy male donors made up the cohort, one aged 18 to 29 years and the other aged 30 to 39 years.

The table lists this clonotype with many counts. Its recognized antigen is unknown. Nothing much larger sits one base from this clone, and base qualities are not available. The V end gives up 1 base and the J end 5 bases, leaving 8 bases in the junction not matched to a gene. The CDR3 has 16 amino acids, counting the end cysteine and phenylalanine. Only the CDR3 part of the read is kept: 48 bases, read in frame from the first base. TCR cDNA was synthesized by 5'RACE template switching, which introduced a universal primer site and unique molecular identifiers. Priming for cDNA synthesis came from both the TCR alpha and TCR beta constant segments. Library amplification used two PCR steps, and the second PCR step added sample barcodes and sequencing adapters. Sequencing of the libraries was done on either Illumina HiSeq 2500 (2x100 bp) or NovaSeq (2x150 bp). The published analysis was carried out like this. MIGEC handled demultiplexing of reads and collapsing into UMI consensus sequences, while MiXCR performed V(D)J alignment. Vaccine-responding clonotypes were defined with edgeR using replicate PBMC samples, requiring FDR below 0.01 and a log2 fold change above 5 up to day 15. Bulk clonotypes were assigned CD4 or CD8 identity according to which sequenced CD4 or CD8 repertoire held them at higher abundance. Clones were called with MiXCR by TCRdb after fastp trimmed the public reads at Q25, and only in-frame beta chains were retained. Duplicate CDR3 protein sequences are folded into a single record with the most common DNA and genes. TCRdb assigned the V and J calls; the authors' analysis was not used. This sample gives about 330,000 distinct CDR3 sequences in total; around 6.8% of them show up just once. Of the sample, 15% to 20% falls within the top ten clones.

The intended sense of this specimen's treatment or condition label: live attenuated yellow fever vaccine strain. At every blood-draw timepoint, two biological replicates of bulk PBMCs were collected. A standard Ficoll-Paque protocol was used to isolate PBMCs from peripheral blood. TriZol was used to extract RNA from bulk PBMCs, CD4 and CD8 fractions, and dextramer-positive and dextramer-negative fractions. Findings and caveats that apply to the study as a whole: Most clones expanded after primary vaccination (about 96% of CD4 and approximately 90% of CD8) were re-detected after the booster, suggesting that broad memory maintenance occurred. Only a couple of donors were included in the study, so the extent to which the findings can be generalized is limited. The secondary T-cell response was weaker than the primary response but faster, peaking on day 5 instead of day 15. FACS-sorted repertoires could contain abundant contaminating clonotypes from the bulk population, so computational filtering was required. A small share of clonotypes was detected in both CD4 and CD8 compartments, with the overlap likely arising from convergent recombination.

The chain employs TRBV12-3 or TRBV12-4 and TRBJ2-5; TRBD2 matches 9 bases in the middle. Sequenced here: PBMCs, sampled around 45 days after the first yellow fever vaccination. The clonotype was recovered from a man younger than 30 who received the YFV17D yellow fever vaccine. The sequenced DNA is TGTGCCAGCAGTTTAGTGGTTGCGGGGGGGCTTGAGACCCAGTACTTC. Its translation is CASSLVVAGGLETQYF.